These 28 T cell receptor beta chains were sequenced from one sample in a study of cytomegalovirus exposure and HLA in healthy donors. PCR employed 60 Vbeta and 13 Jbeta primers. Method: immunoSEQ multiplex PCR; TCRdb's copy keeps in-frame clones and lacks some. The sample gives about 180,000 clones, roughly four fifths of which show up once; 0.5% is in the top ten. Sequences were obtained from PBMCs. The receptor set was obtained from a woman aged 50 to 60 in good health and CMV-seronegative.

The chain couples TRBV6-5 to TRBJ1-5, with D possibly being TRBD1 (5 bases). Germline V lookup: CDR1 MNHEY, CDR2 SVGAGI. The length of the CDR3 is 15 residues. The V and J ends lost 0 bases and 2 bases respectively, with 8 bases between them. CDR3 in amino acids: CASSYSGEGNQPQHF. As DNA, the CDR3 is TGTGCCAGCAGTTACTCAGGGGAAGGCAATCAGCCCCAGCATTTT.

V is TRBV5-1 and J is TRBJ2-5; the D gene is possibly TRBD1 (6 bases). This CDR3 comprises 14 residues. V gave up 4 bases and J gave up 5 bases, with 15 bases separating them. CDR1 and CDR2 from the germline V gene are SGHRS and YFSETQ. The CDR3 is CASSMDRTRETQYF. The DNA for the CDR3 is TGCGCCAGCAGCATGGACAGAACCAGGGAGACCCAGTACTTC.

This clone came up once. V usage is TRBV7-6 and J usage is TRBJ2-1; D is undetermined. Trimming took 0 bases from V and 0 from J, leaving 18 bases between them. From germline, CDR1 is SGHVS and CDR2 FNYEAQ. This CDR3 region has 19 residues. This CDR3 is CASSLAETPTPSSYNEQFF. CDR3 sequence (DNA): TGTGCCAGCAGCTTAGCAGAAACCCCGACACCGAGCTCCTACAATGAGCAGTTCTTC.

This clone showed up just once. The V and J genes are TRBV9 and TRBJ1-1; D is undetermined. The germline gives CDR1 SGDLS, CDR2 YYNGEE. The CDR3 totals 13 residues. The V end was cut by 0 bases, the J end by 4 bases, with 7 bases between. CDR3 DNA: TGTGCCAGCAGCGTAGGAGATCGCACTGAAGCTTTCTTT. Translated, it gives CASSVGDRTEAFF.

The chain employs TRBV6-5 and TRBJ1-1; the D is unclear. The germline V gene has CDR1 MNHEY and CDR2 SVGAGI. Deletions cut 2 bases from V and 0 bases from J, with 4 bases between. CDR3 length equals 13 residues. CDR3 sequence reads: CASSYQVNTEAFF. The DNA for the CDR3 is TGTGCCAGCAGTTACCAGGTGAACACTGAAGCTTTCTTT.

V gene TRBV2 combines with J gene TRBJ2-5; 8 nucleotides match TRBD2. CDR1 and CDR2 from the germline V gene are SNHLY and FYNNEI. The J segment lost 2 bases and the V segment lost 6 bases, leaving 8 bases of the junction unmatched. The CDR3 has 15 residues. The CDR3 spells CASRRGGRSQETQYF. Written as DNA, the CDR3 is TGTGCCAGCAGACGGGGGGGTAGGTCGCAAGAGACCCAGTACTTC. The variable domain in full, completed from reference TRBV2 and TRBJ2-5, reads EPEVTQTPSHQVTQMGQEVILRCVPISNHLYFYWYRQILGQKVEFLVSFYNNEISEKSEIFDDQFSVERPDGSNFTLKIRSTKLEDSAMYFCASRRGGRSQETQYFGPGTRLLVL.

The chain employs TRBV10-3 and TRBJ1-5, with TRBD1 matching over 11 bases. The CDR3 runs to 15 residues. Germline CDR1 is ENHRY and CDR2 is SYGVKD. With 2 bases clipped from V and 7 bases from J, the junction kept 4 bases outside the gene matches. The CDR3 DNA sequence: TGTGCCATCAGTGAGACGGGGACAGGGGGACAGCCCCAGCATTTT. Protein sequence: CAISETGTGGQPQHF.

V usage is TRBV2 and J usage is TRBJ2-5, with 9 bases matching TRBD2. Germline loops: CDR1 SNHLY, CDR2 FYNNEI. The CDR3 sequence is 18 residues long. V was pared by 6 bases and J by 2 bases, with 16 bases of the junction left unmatched. The CDR3 nucleotides are TGTGCCAGCAGAGGGGCGGGGAGTAGCGGGGGCCCACAAGAGACCCAGTACTTC. Its translation: CASRGAGSSGGPQETQYF.

The rearrangement links TRBV10-1 to TRBJ2-1; weak D call: TRBD2 (6 bases). Looked up from germline, CDR1 is WNHNN and CDR2 is SYGVQD (reference sequence). CDR3 length: 16 amino acids. Trimming removed 2 bases from V and 8 bases from J, with 19 bases in between. The CDR3 sequence: CASSENPQTSQHEQFF. Written as DNA, the CDR3 is TGCGCCAGCAGTGAGAACCCACAGACTAGTCAGCATGAGCAGTTCTTC.

This chain's CDR3 is CASSQGLYTGELFF. Here the CDR3 DNA reads TGCGCCAGCAGCCAAGGACTTTACACCGGGGAGCTGTTTTTT. The rearrangement links TRBV5-1 to TRBJ2-2, with D maybe TRBD2 (5 bases). In germline, CDR1 is SGHRS, CDR2 YFSETQ. The CDR3 loop spans 14 amino acids. Trimming removed 4 bases at V and 3 bases at J, with 10 bases between.

V usage is TRBV9 and J usage is TRBJ2-1; no clear D. The CDR3 has 13 residues. Per the germline V gene, CDR1 is SGDLS and CDR2 is YYNGEE. V was clipped by 0 bases and J by 5 bases, with 6 bases between them. CDR3 bases: TGTGCCAGCAGCGTAGGACTCGACAATGAGCAGTTCTTC. Its translation: CASSVGLDNEQFF.

The CDR3 DNA is TGTGCCAGCAGCTTAGGGCATACTAGCGGGGGCCCGGACGGGAGTGAGCAGTTCTTC. Translating it yields CASSLGHTSGGPDGSEQFF. This chain joins TRBV7-8 and TRBJ2-1, with 11 bases identical to TRBD2. The CDR3 length is 19 residues. The V gene end was trimmed by 1 base and the J gene end by 9 bases; junction bases not matched to a gene: 17. Germline CDR1 and CDR2: SGHVS and FQNEAQ.

This clone was found a few times. The rearrangement uses TRBV6-5 and TRBJ2-2; TRBD2 matches 11 bases. Unmatched junction bases numbered 3, after V lost 4 bases and J lost 2 bases. The CDR3 is made up of 16 amino acids. The germline V gene has CDR1 MNHEY and CDR2 SVGAGI. DNA of the CDR3: TGTGCCAGCAGTTCCCTAGCGGGAGGTAACACCGGGGAGCTGTTTTTT. Its protein is CASSSLAGGNTGELFF.

The chain has TRBV7-9 and TRBJ2-3; no clear D. The V gene's germline CDR1 is SEHNR and CDR2 FQNEAQ (reference sequence). With 4 bases removed from V and 8 bases from J, the gap between germline ends came to 16 bases. The CDR3 has 14 residues. The CDR3 reads CASSSREAPPTQYF. As DNA, the CDR3 is TGTGCCAGCAGCTCCCGAGAGGCCCCTCCTACGCAGTATTTT.

The rearrangement links TRBV6-1 to TRBJ2-7; 12 positions agree with TRBD1. This CDR3 spans 19 amino acids. V shed 3 bases and J 2 bases; nucleotides not matched to a gene: 14. Germline CDR1 reads MNHNS; CDR2 reads SASEGT. CDR3 nucleotide sequence: TGTGCCAGCAGTGACAGGGACAGGGGGCGCGTATGGGGGCCCTACGAGCAGTACTTC. Translation gives CASSDRDRGRVWGPYEQYF.

The rearrangement links TRBV7-2 to TRBJ2-3; TRBD1 might be the D (5 bases). The V gene lost 1 base and the J gene lost 2 bases, with 16 bases spanning the gap. Germline values: CDR1 SGHTA, CDR2 FQGNSA. The CDR3 sequence is 17 residues long. The DNA for the CDR3 is TGTGCCAGCAGCTTAGGATTGGGTTGGGGCATCACAGATACGCAGTATTTT. Protein product: CASSLGLGWGITDTQYF.

This rearrangement joins TRBV27 to TRBJ1-1; 7 bases match TRBD1. J was trimmed by 4 bases and V by 6 bases; bases with no gene match: 5. CDR3 length: 13 amino acids. The germline CDR1 and CDR2 sequences are MNHEY and SMNVEV (reference sequence). In nucleotides, the CDR3 is TGTGCCAGCAGGCGACAGGGAGGCACTGAAGCTTTCTTT. Its translation is CASRRQGGTEAFF.

The chain joins TRBV27 to TRBJ1-1; D is unresolved. CDR1 is MNHEY and CDR2 is SMNVEV in the germline V gene (reference sequence). The CDR3 totals 15 residues. V dropped 0 bases and J dropped 4 bases, with 12 bases sitting between them. The CDR3 region is CASSLSRFSGTEAFF. CDR3 DNA: TGTGCCAGCAGTTTATCGAGATTTTCGGGCACTGAAGCTTTCTTT.

The V and J genes are TRBV19 and TRBJ2-7, with TRBD1 as a possible D gene (6 bases). The CDR3 is 15 amino acids. In germline, CDR1 is LNHDA, CDR2 SQIVND (reference sequence). Deletions cut 1 base from V and 2 bases from J, with 12 bases between. The CDR3: CASSIGGGVTYEQYF. The CDR3 coding sequence is TGTGCCAGTAGTATAGGAGGGGGAGTCACCTACGAGCAGTACTTC.

The V and J genes are TRBV6-1 and TRBJ2-7; 12 nucleotides line up with TRBD2. CDR3 length equals 13 residues. Looked up from germline, CDR1 is MNHNS and CDR2 is SASEGT. Unmatched junction bases numbered 3, after V lost 10 bases and J lost 2 bases. The CDR3 region is CATRLAGAYEQYF. The CDR3 DNA is TGTGCCACCCGACTAGCGGGGGCCTACGAGCAGTACTTC.

The chain has TRBV28 and TRBJ2-4; maybe TRBD2 (6 bases). The V end lost 6 bases, the J end lost 1 base, and 10 bases lay between the germline ends. The germline gives CDR1 MDHEN, CDR2 SYDVKM. The CDR3 contains 14 residues. In nucleotides, the CDR3 is TGTGCCAGCAGCCCTGGGGGGGCCAAAAACATTCAGTACTTC. It translates to CASSPGGAKNIQYF.

This chain connects TRBV4-2 to TRBJ2-1; 7 bases fit TRBD2. The CDR3 loop spans 16 amino acids. Per the germline V gene, CDR1 is LGHNA and CDR2 is YNFKEQ. Trimming removed 0 bases from V and 0 bases from J; junction bases left unmatched: 2. The CDR3 spells CASSQERLASYNEQFF. In DNA, the CDR3 is TGTGCCAGCAGCCAAGAAAGACTAGCCTCCTACAATGAGCAGTTCTTC.

Worth noting for this clone: The identical CDR3 is also encoded by other nucleotide sequences in the sample. V is TRBV5-1 and J is TRBJ2-3, with 7 bases that match TRBD2. Germline V gene data show CDR1 as SGHRS and CDR2 as YFSETQ. The CDR3 has 13 residues. V dropped 7 bases and J dropped 6; count of bases not matched to a gene: 8. CDR3 sequence reads: CASSSGSTDTQYF. As DNA, the CDR3 is TGCGCCAGCTCTAGCGGAAGTACCGATACGCAGTATTTT.

This sequence joins TRBV7-2 and TRBJ1-1; 7 nucleotides agree with TRBD1. Germline V gene lookup returns CDR1 SGHTA and CDR2 FQGNSA. The CDR3 covers 14 residues. V lost 0 bases, J lost 6 bases, and 4 bases stayed unmatched. This CDR3 reads CASSLATGTPEAFF. The DNA for the CDR3 is TGTGCCAGCAGCTTAGCGACAGGGACCCCTGAAGCTTTCTTT.

This clone showed up just once. The CDR3 spells CASSQEGSGNQPQHF. The CDR3 DNA sequence: TGTGCCAGCAGCCAAGAAGGATCGGGGAATCAGCCCCAGCATTTT. The rearrangement joins TRBV4-2 to TRBJ1-5; D unclear. V lost 0 bases and J 4 bases, leaving 10 bases between the germline ends. This CDR3 is built from 15 residues. From germline, CDR1 is LGHNA and CDR2 YNFKEQ.

The chain has TRBV4-1 and TRBJ2-1; D gene unclear. The germline CDR1 and CDR2 sequences are MGHRA and YSYEKL. V was shortened by 0 bases and J by 0 bases, with 9 bases between the two germline ends. The CDR3 has 16 amino acids. CDR3 loop: CASSQDPRSSYNEQFF. CDR3 DNA: TGCGCCAGCAGCCAAGATCCGAGGAGCTCCTACAATGAGCAGTTCTTC.

On this clone itself: This same CDR3 is encoded by further DNA sequences in the sample. The chain couples TRBV18 to TRBJ2-1, with D perhaps matching TRBD1 (5 bases). CDR3 size: 12 residues. Germline lookup yields CDR1 KGHSH and CDR2 LQKENI. V shed 2 bases and J shed 8 bases, with 7 bases lying between them. DNA for the CDR3: TGTGCCAGCTCACCAGGACAAGATGAGCAGTTCTTC. The encoded protein is CASSPGQDEQFF.

The chain has TRBV6-6 and TRBJ2-1; TRBD1 agrees at 7 bases. The germline V gene encodes CDR1 MNHNY and CDR2 SVGAGI (reference sequence). The trim removed 2 bases at V and 4 bases at J, leaving 5 bases unmatched. The CDR3 is 15 residues long. CDR3 in amino acids: CASSYGTGEYNEQFF. The CDR3 DNA is TGTGCCAGCAGTTACGGCACAGGGGAGTACAATGAGCAGTTCTTC.